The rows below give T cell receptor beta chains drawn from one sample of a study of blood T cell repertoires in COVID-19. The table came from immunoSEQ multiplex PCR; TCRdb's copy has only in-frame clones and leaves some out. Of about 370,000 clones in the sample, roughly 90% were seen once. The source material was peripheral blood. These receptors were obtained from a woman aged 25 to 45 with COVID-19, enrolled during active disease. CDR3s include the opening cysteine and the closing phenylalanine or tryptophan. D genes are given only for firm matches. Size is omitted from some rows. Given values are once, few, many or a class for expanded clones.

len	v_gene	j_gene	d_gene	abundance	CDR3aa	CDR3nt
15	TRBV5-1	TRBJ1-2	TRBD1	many	CASAPGQVDHYGYTF	TGCGCCAGCGCACCGGGACAGGTGGATCACTATGGCTACACCTTC
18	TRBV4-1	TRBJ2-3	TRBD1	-	CASSQGLGRTGFTDTQYF	TGCGCCAGCAGCCAAGGCCTAGGAAGGACAGGATTCACAGATACGCAGTATTTT
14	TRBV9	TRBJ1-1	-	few	CASSVAGFGAEAFF	TGTGCCAGCAGCGTAGCAGGGTTCGGCGCTGAAGCTTTCTTT
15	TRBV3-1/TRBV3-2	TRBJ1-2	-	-	CASSQPTEPNYGYTF	TGTGCCAGCAGCCAACCCACAGAGCCGAACTATGGCTACACCTTC
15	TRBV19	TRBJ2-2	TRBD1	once	CASSSRQGRPGELFF	TGTGCCAGTAGTAGCAGACAGGGGCGGCCCGGGGAGCTGTTTTTT
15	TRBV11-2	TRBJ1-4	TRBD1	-	CASSQTGRTNEKLFF	TGTGCCAGCAGTCAGACAGGGAGGACTAATGAAAAACTGTTTTTT
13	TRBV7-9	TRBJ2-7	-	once	CASSYSGVREQYF	TGTGCCAGCAGCTACTCCGGGGTCAGGGAGCAGTACTTC
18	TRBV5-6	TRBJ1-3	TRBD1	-	CASSSLNLQGEAGNTIYF	TGTGCCAGCAGCTCATTAAACCTACAGGGGGAGGCTGGAAACACCATATATTTT
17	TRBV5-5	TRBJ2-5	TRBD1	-	CASSLREDREIQETQYF	TGTGCCAGCAGCTTGAGAGAGGACAGGGAAATCCAAGAGACCCAGTACTTC
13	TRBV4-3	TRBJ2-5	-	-	CASSRGRWETQYF	TGCGCCAGCAGCCGGGGGCGGTGGGAGACCCAGTACTTC
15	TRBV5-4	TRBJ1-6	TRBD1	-	CASSKTGQGRSPLHF	TGTGCCAGCAGCAAGACCGGACAGGGGAGGTCACCCCTCCACTTT
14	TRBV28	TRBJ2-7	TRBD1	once	CASSSSLTGAEQYF	TGTGCCAGCAGTTCCTCCTTAACAGGGGCCGAGCAGTACTTC
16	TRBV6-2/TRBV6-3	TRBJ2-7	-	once	CASSSPGRGPPYEQYF	TGTGCCAGCAGTTCCCCCGGCAGAGGGCCTCCCTACGAGCAGTACTTC
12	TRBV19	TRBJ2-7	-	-	CASSPQGDEQYF	TGTGCCAGTAGTCCACAGGGCGACGAGCAGTACTTC
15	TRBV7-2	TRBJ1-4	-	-	CASSLQGRTNEKLFF	TGTGCCAGCAGCTTACAGGGAAGGACTAATGAAAAACTGTTTTTT
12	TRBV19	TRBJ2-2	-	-	CASCGYTGELFF	TGTGCCAGTTGCGGGTACACCGGGGAGCTGTTTTTT
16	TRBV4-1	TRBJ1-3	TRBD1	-	CASSPGQEIFGNTIYF	TGCGCCAGCAGCCCGGGACAGGAGATTTTCGGAAACACCATATATTTT
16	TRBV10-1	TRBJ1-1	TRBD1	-	CASSDGQGIEGTEAFF	TGCGCCAGCAGTGATGGACAGGGAATTGAAGGGACTGAAGCTTTCTTT
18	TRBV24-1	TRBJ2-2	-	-	CATMGPRQGNWNTGELFF	TGTGCCACCATGGGCCCCAGGCAGGGGAATTGGAACACCGGGGAGCTGTTTTTT
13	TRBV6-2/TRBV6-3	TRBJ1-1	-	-	CASSYRGNTEAFF	TGTGCCAGCAGTTACAGGGGGAACACTGAAGCTTTCTTT
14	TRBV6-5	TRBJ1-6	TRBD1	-	CASKVDRDNSPLHF	TGTGCCAGCAAGGTGGACAGGGATAATTCACCCCTCCACTTT
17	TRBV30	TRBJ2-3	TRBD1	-	CAWGHTRQGLSTDTQYF	TGTGCCTGGGGTCACACTCGACAGGGTCTTAGCACAGATACGCAGTATTTT
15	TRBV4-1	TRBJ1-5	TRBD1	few	CASSQWTGYNQPQHF	TGCGCCAGCAGCCAATGGACAGGCTACAATCAGCCCCAGCATTTT
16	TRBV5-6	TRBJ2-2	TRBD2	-	CASSDGLAGNTGELFF	TGTGCCAGCAGCGACGGACTAGCGGGAAACACCGGGGAGCTGTTTTTT
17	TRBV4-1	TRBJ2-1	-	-	CASSPGQLRHGYNEQFF	TGCGCCAGCAGCCCCGGACAGCTGCGACACGGATACAATGAGCAGTTCTTC
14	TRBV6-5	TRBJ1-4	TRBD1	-	CASSPGTGAEKLFF	TGTGCCAGCAGTCCCGGGACAGGGGCTGAAAAACTGTTTTTT
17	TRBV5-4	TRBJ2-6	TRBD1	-	CASSRDRVFSGANVLTF	TGTGCCAGCAGCCGGGACAGGGTCTTTTCTGGGGCCAACGTCCTGACTTTC
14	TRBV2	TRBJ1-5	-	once	CASSLDGSNQPQHF	TGTGCCAGCAGTCTAGACGGTAGCAATCAGCCCCAGCATTTT